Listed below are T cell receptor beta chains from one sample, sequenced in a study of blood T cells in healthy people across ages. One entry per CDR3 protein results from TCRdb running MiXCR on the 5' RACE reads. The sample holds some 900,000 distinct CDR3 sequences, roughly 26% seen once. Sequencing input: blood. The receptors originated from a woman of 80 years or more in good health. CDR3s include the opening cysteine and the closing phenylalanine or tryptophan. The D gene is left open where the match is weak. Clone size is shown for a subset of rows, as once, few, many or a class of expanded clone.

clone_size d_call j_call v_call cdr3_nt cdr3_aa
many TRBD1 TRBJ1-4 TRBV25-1 TGTGCCAGCAGTGAGGCCGGGACAGGGAATGAAAAACTGTTTTTT CASSEAGTGNEKLFF
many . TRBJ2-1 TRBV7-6 TGTGCCAGCAGCTTAGCGGTGGGGGAGCAGTTCTTC CASSLAVGEQFF
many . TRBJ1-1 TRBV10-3 TGTGCCATCAGTGAGTCGTTGGTCACCGGGACCCTCGGGACTGAAGCTTTCTTT CAISESLVTGTLGTEAFF
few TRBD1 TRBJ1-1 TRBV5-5 TGTGCCAGCAGCTTGACGGGACAGGGTCTTATGAACACTGAAGCTTTCTTT CASSLTGQGLMNTEAFF
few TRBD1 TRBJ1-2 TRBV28 TGTGCCAGCAGGTCAGGGGGGCATCTTTCGTATGGCTACACCTTC CASRSGGHLSYGYTF
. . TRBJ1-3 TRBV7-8 TGTGCCAGCAGCTTAGTGGGTGGTGGGTTATCTGGAAACACCATATATTTT CASSLVGGGLSGNTIYF
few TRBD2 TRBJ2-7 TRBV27 TGTGCCAGCTCTTTGGTCCCGGGACTAGCAGAATACGAGCAGTACTTC CASSLVPGLAEYEQYF
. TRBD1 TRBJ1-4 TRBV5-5 TGTGCCAGCAGCCTCGAACTCAACAGGGGAGGTGAAAAACGGTTTTTT CASSLELNRGGEKRFF
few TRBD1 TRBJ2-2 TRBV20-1 TGCAGTGCCCCCTTCCGGGACAGGGTCGTCGGGGAGCTGTTTTTT CSAPFRDRVVGELFF
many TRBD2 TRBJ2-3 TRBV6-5 TGTGCCAGCAGTTACTCGACGCGGGGGGGCGGCACAGATACGCAGTATTTT CASSYSTRGGGTDTQYF
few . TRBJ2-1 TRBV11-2 TGTGCCAGCAGCTTAACCCGGGACGAGTCTTTGTATGAGCAGTTCTTC CASSLTRDESLYEQFF
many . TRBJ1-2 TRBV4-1 TGCGCCAGCAGCCAAGTTGAGGCGGGCTATGGCTACACCTTC CASSQVEAGYGYTF
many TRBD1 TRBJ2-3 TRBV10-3 TGTGCCATCAGTGAGTCGCAGGGACAGGCAACAAAGACGCAGTATTTT CAISESQGQATKTQYF
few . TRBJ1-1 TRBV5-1 TGCGCCAGCAGCTTGGCATCGGGACTTAAGAGAGCTTTCTTT CASSLASGLKRAFF
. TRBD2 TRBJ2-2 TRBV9 TGTGCCAGCAGCGTGTCCAGCGGGAGGCATACCGGGGAGCTGTTTTTT CASSVSSGRHTGELFF
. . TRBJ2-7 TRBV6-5 TGTGCCAGCAGTTACTCCCCTTTCGGGGTGGGAGAGACCCGGTACTTC CASSYSPFGVGETRYF
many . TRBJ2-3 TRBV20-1 TGCAGTGCTAGAGACCCAGGGGCTAACACAGATACGCAGTATTTT CSARDPGANTDTQYF
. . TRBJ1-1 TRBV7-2 TGTGCCAGCAGCTCCAACAGGGTAACGAACACTGAAGCTTTCTTT CASSSNRVTNTEAFF
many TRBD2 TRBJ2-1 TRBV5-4 TGTGCCAGCAGCCAGTACCTAGCGGGGGGGCACGACAATGAGCAGTTCTTC CASSQYLAGGHDNEQFF
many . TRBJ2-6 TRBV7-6 TGTGCCAGCAGCGCCCGCCCCCCCTCTGGGGCCAACGTCCTGACTTTC CASSARPPSGANVLTF
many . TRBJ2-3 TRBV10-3 TGTGCCATCAGTGACCCAGGGGTTCCCACAGATACGCAGTATTTT CAISDPGVPTDTQYF
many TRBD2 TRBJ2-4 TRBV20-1 TGCAGTGAAGGGAGGGGAAACATTCAGTACTTC CSEGRGNIQYF
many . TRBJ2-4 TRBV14 TGTGCCAGCAAAAACAGGGCTCCCAAAAACATTCAGTACTTC CASKNRAPKNIQYF
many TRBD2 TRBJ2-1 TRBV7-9 TGTGCCAGCAGCCTCGGGACTAGCGGGGTCTTTGAGCAGTTCTTC CASSLGTSGVFEQFF
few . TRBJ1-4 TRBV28 TGTGCCAGCAGTTTTTCCCTGGGTTCGACTAATGAAAAACTGTTTTTT CASSFSLGSTNEKLFF
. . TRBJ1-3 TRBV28 TGTGCCAGCACCCTAGCTCGGTTTGGAAACACCATATATTTT CASTLARFGNTIYF
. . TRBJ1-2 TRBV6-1 TGTGCCAGCAGTGCCGGTAGCGGACTCCGAGAAGCCTACACCTTC CASSAGSGLREAYTF
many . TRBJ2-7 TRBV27 TGTGCCAGCAGTCAGACTCCGGGACGGCCGAGCTACGAGCAGTACTTC CASSQTPGRPSYEQYF
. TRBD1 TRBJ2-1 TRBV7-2 TGTGCCAGCAGCATGACAGGGGCAGCCTCCAATGAGCAGTTCTTC CASSMTGAASNEQFF
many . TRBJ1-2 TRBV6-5 TGTGCCAGCACTAAGGGGCTCAATGGCTACACCTTC CASTKGLNGYTF
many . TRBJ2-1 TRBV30 TGTGCCTGGGAAGACAGATACAATGAGCAGTTCTTC CAWEDRYNEQFF
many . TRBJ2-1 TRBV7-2 TGTGCCAGCAGCAGGGACGGGAGAAACTACAATGAGCAGTTCTTC CASSRDGRNYNEQFF
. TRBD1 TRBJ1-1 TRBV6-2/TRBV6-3 TGTGCCAGCAGATCTTCAGGGGGCACTGAAGCTTTCTTT CASRSSGGTEAFF
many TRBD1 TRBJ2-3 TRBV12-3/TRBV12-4 TGTGCCAGCAGCCGGAAGGGACAGGGGGCAGGCACAGATACGCAGTATTTT CASSRKGQGAGTDTQYF
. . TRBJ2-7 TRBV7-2 TGTGCCAGCAGCTTTAAATCGGAGGCTCAGTACTTC CASSFKSEAQYF
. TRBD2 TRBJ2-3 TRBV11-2 TGTGCCAGCAGCTTACGGCTAGCGGGGGTCACAGATACGCAGTATTTT CASSLRLAGVTDTQYF
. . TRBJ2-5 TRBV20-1 TGCAGTGCTAGAGGGGCGGAGCAGTACTTC CSARGAEQYF